A single T cell receptor (beta chain) is shown here with its context. This clonotype showed up just a few times. Its antigen specificity is not known. Base qualities are not at hand, and no much larger clone is one base apart. This sample is part of a study of T cell repertoires in cytomegalovirus infection (dated by TCRdb to the late 2010s). For context, the study as a whole: Because public TCR beta signatures pointed to carriage of CMV infection together with the matching HLA type, the HLA type of each donor mattered for the analysis.

Study-level results and caveats: In the ex vivo response, HLA-C-restricted CMV-specific TCR beta clonotypes were dominant, and in two of eight donors the single most frequent clonotype came from this HLA-C-restricted group. Carriers of CMV infection plus the relevant HLA type were discriminated by the cumulative frequency of public TCR beta family members in the study cohort and in an independent approximately 400-donor cohort.

These reads were obtained on an Illumina HiSeq 1500. TCRdb redid the processing of the public reads, applying fastp at Q25 and MiXCR, and retained in-frame beta chains. CDR3 protein duplicates are merged, each entry listing the most common genes and DNA. This sample has 290,000 or so distinct CDR3 sequences in its table, and more than 20% of those were observed once. The ten largest clones represent roughly 13% of the sample. Sequencing was done on a sample of PBMCs. The TCR comes from a human donor in good health (CMV status not recorded). Some clones in this sample may be carry-over from other donors' samples.

The DNA reads as follows: TGTGCCAGCAGCCCGCAACACAGCACAGATACGCAGTATTTT. Translated, this gives CASSPQHSTDTQYF. The chain links TRBV7-3 with TRBJ2-3; no D gene call is confident. The junction carries 9 bases between V and J, which are trimmed by 5 bases and 0 bases respectively. CDR1 and CDR2 (SGHTA, FQGTGA) derive from the germline V gene. Spanning cysteine to phenylalanine, the CDR3 consists of 14 amino acids. CDR3 DNA is the only sequence kept; it has 42 bases, read in frame from the first base.